A selection of T cell receptor beta chains follows, all from one sample in a study of T cell responses to AZD1222 COVID-19 vaccine. Profiled with immunoSEQ multiplex PCR; TCRdb holds only in-frame clones, not every one. The repertoire has nearly 95,000 clones, 80% to 90% of them found once; the top ten carry 2% to 2.5%. This sample comprised peripheral blood, obtained 28 days after the second AZD1222 dose. The receptors stem from an adult who received the AZD1222 COVID-19 vaccine. Each CDR3 is given with its conserved first and last residue. The order of the fields is clone size, J gene, D gene, V gene, CDR3 DNA, CDR3 protein. The D gene is left open where the match is weak. Size is stated for part of the rows, as once, few or many counts, or as a class when the clone is expanded.

clone size: NA
J gene: TRBJ1-4
D gene: NA
V gene: TRBV13
CDR3 DNA: TGTGCCAGCAGCGCCTCAGGAGGGGGGTCAACTAATGAAAAACTGTTTTTT
CDR3 protein: CASSASGGGSTNEKLFF

clone size: NA
J gene: TRBJ1-2
D gene: NA
V gene: TRBV4-2
CDR3 DNA: TGTGCCAGCAGCCTAACAGGGCAGGAGACTAACTATGGCTACACCTTC
CDR3 protein: CASSLTGQETNYGYTF

clone size: NA
J gene: TRBJ1-1
D gene: NA
V gene: TRBV5-1
CDR3 DNA: TGCGCCAGCAGCTTGCAAGGAGGAGACATGAACACTGAAGCTTTCTTT
CDR3 protein: CASSLQGGDMNTEAFF

clone size: NA
J gene: TRBJ1-6
D gene: TRBD1
V gene: TRBV10-3
CDR3 DNA: TGTGCCATCAGTGACCCGGGACAGAATTCACCCCTCCACTTT
CDR3 protein: CAISDPGQNSPLHF

clone size: NA
J gene: TRBJ2-3
D gene: NA
V gene: TRBV6-1
CDR3 DNA: TGTGCCAGCAGTGAAGCGGGGAATACGCAGTATTTT
CDR3 protein: CASSEAGNTQYF

clone size: NA
J gene: TRBJ2-7
D gene: NA
V gene: TRBV13
CDR3 DNA: TGTGCCAGCAGCCGATTGGATAAGGGGACTTACGAGCAGTACTTC
CDR3 protein: CASSRLDKGTYEQYF

clone size: NA
J gene: TRBJ1-2
D gene: NA
V gene: TRBV7-8
CDR3 DNA: TGTGCCAGCAGCTTAGCTCATGGGTCTACCTATGGCTACACCTTC
CDR3 protein: CASSLAHGSTYGYTF

clone size: NA
J gene: TRBJ2-5
D gene: NA
V gene: TRBV9
CDR3 DNA: TGTGCCAGCAGCGTAACCCCCTCGCAAGAGACCCAGTACTTC
CDR3 protein: CASSVTPSQETQYF

clone size: NA
J gene: TRBJ1-1
D gene: NA
V gene: TRBV29-1
CDR3 DNA: TGCAGCGTTAGCAGGGGATTTGAAGCTTTCTTT
CDR3 protein: CSVSRGFEAFF

clone size: NA
J gene: TRBJ1-2
D gene: TRBD1
V gene: TRBV7-9
CDR3 DNA: TGTGCCAGCAGCCCTCGACAGGGGAACTATGGCTACACCTTC
CDR3 protein: CASSPRQGNYGYTF

clone size: NA
J gene: TRBJ2-1
D gene: NA
V gene: TRBV10-1
CDR3 DNA: TGCGCCAGCAGTGAGTCTGCGGGAAATGAGCAGTTCTTC
CDR3 protein: CASSESAGNEQFF

clone size: NA
J gene: TRBJ1-4
D gene: NA
V gene: TRBV7-8
CDR3 DNA: TGTGCCAGCAGCTTCAGGGTAGAGGTTGAAAAACTGTTTTTT
CDR3 protein: CASSFRVEVEKLFF

clone size: NA
J gene: TRBJ1-3
D gene: NA
V gene: TRBV6-5
CDR3 DNA: TGTGCCAGCAGTTACTCGGTACAGGGAAATGGAAACACCATATATTTT
CDR3 protein: CASSYSVQGNGNTIYF

clone size: NA
J gene: TRBJ2-3
D gene: NA
V gene: TRBV30
CDR3 DNA: TGTGCCTGGAGTCCCTTGCGGGTTGCGACAGATACGCAGTATTTT
CDR3 protein: CAWSPLRVATDTQYF

clone size: NA
J gene: TRBJ2-2
D gene: NA
V gene: TRBV11-2
CDR3 DNA: TGTGCCAGCAGCTTAGTGCGGGGAGCGAGCGGGGAGCTGTTTTTT
CDR3 protein: CASSLVRGASGELFF

clone size: once
J gene: TRBJ2-3
D gene: TRBD2
V gene: TRBV5-6
CDR3 DNA: TGTGCCAGCAGCTTGGTGGGGGGGAGGACTCACACAGATACGCAGTATTTT
CDR3 protein: CASSLVGGRTHTDTQYF

clone size: NA
J gene: TRBJ1-1
D gene: NA
V gene: TRBV19
CDR3 DNA: TGTGCCAGTAGTATTCTTGGTTATGACAGGAACACTGAAGCTTTCTTT
CDR3 protein: CASSILGYDRNTEAFF

clone size: NA
J gene: TRBJ1-1
D gene: NA
V gene: TRBV10-3
CDR3 DNA: TGTGCCATAGGTGGAGGGGCGAACACTGAAGCTTTCTTT
CDR3 protein: CAIGGGANTEAFF

clone size: few
J gene: TRBJ2-6
D gene: NA
V gene: TRBV6-1
CDR3 DNA: TGTGCCAGCAGTGAAGGGGGCTCTGGGGCCAACGTCCTGACTTTC
CDR3 protein: CASSEGGSGANVLTF

clone size: NA
J gene: TRBJ2-2
D gene: NA
V gene: TRBV6-6
CDR3 DNA: TGTGCCAGCCACAAGCCAAGGGAAACCGGGGAGCTGTTTTTT
CDR3 protein: CASHKPRETGELFF

clone size: NA
J gene: TRBJ1-4
D gene: NA
V gene: TRBV28
CDR3 DNA: TGTGCCAGCAGTTCCATACCTGGGGCAGGGGCGAATGAAAAACTGTTTTTT
CDR3 protein: CASSSIPGAGANEKLFF

clone size: once
J gene: TRBJ1-2
D gene: NA
V gene: TRBV7-2
CDR3 DNA: TGTGCCAGCAGCTCCGGGGGCGTCGATGGCTACACCTTC
CDR3 protein: CASSSGGVDGYTF

clone size: once
J gene: TRBJ1-5
D gene: TRBD1
V gene: TRBV19
CDR3 DNA: TGTGCCAGTAGTGATTACAGGGGACGGGGCAATCAGCCCCAGCATTTT
CDR3 protein: CASSDYRGRGNQPQHF

clone size: NA
J gene: TRBJ2-6
D gene: NA
V gene: TRBV18
CDR3 DNA: TGTGCCAGTCGAATCGACAGCTCTGGGGCCAACGTCCTGACTTTC
CDR3 protein: CASRIDSSGANVLTF